The rows below give T cell receptor beta chains drawn from one sample of a study of control samples from healthy donors and cancer patients. Clones were read by immunoSEQ multiplex PCR, and TCRdb kept only the in-frame ones, dropping some. The repertoire holds about 78,000 clones, with approximately 88% as singletons. Sequencing was carried out using blood. These receptors were collected from an older woman in good health. Each CDR3 is given with its conserved first and last residue. Fields, in order: V gene, D gene, J gene, clone size, CDR3 DNA, CDR3 protein. A D gene is named only where the DNA matches it firmly. For some rows the clone size is stated as once, few or many, or as a class when expanded; others skip it.

>TRBV7-6|.|TRBJ1-4|once
TGTGCCAGCAGCCTCCAATTACCCGGGACAAGCCCCGCCGAACTGTTTTTT
CASSLQLPGTSPAELFF
>TRBV11-2|.|TRBJ1-1|.
TGTGCCAGCAGATCCTTAAACACTGAAGCTTTCTTT
CASRSLNTEAFF
>TRBV28|TRBD2|TRBJ2-7|.
TGTGCCAGCAGTTTGAACCCTCGGACTAGCGGGAGGGCTTACGAGCAGTACTTC
CASSLNPRTSGRAYEQYF
>TRBV7-2|TRBD1|TRBJ1-1|.
TGTGCCAGCAGCTCCTCCCAACGGACAGGGCCCTTTTTCACTGAAGCTTTCTTT
CASSSSQRTGPFFTEAFF
>TRBV7-9|.|TRBJ1-6|.
TGTGCCAGCAGCTCCGAAGGGAATGGGGGACCCCTCCACTTT
CASSSEGNGGPLHF
>TRBV6-5|.|TRBJ2-3|.
TGTGCCAGCAGTTTTATCGGGTTTAACCCAGATACGCAGTATTTT
CASSFIGFNPDTQYF
>TRBV19|TRBD2|TRBJ2-7|few
TGTGCCAGTAGTATTAGGGCTAGCGGGAGACACGAGCAGTACTTC
CASSIRASGRHEQYF
>TRBV5-1|TRBD1|TRBJ1-2|.
TGCGCCAGCAACCAGGACAGGGGATACTATGGCTACACCTTC
CASNQDRGYYGYTF
>TRBV7-9|.|TRBJ2-7|.
TGTGCCAGCAGCTCCCGGGACGGACCTCAGTACTTC
CASSSRDGPQYF
>TRBV15|.|TRBJ2-1|.
TGTGCCACCAGCAAAACAAACAATGAGCAGTTCTTC
CATSKTNNEQFF
>TRBV5-6|TRBD1|TRBJ1-1|.
TGTGCCAGCAGCTTTTGGGACAGAAGGGACACTGAAGCTTTCTTT
CASSFWDRRDTEAFF
>TRBV2|.|TRBJ2-7|.
TGTGCCAGCAGTGTAGCACCTATTTCCTCGGCGGAGCAGTACTTC
CASSVAPISSAEQYF
>TRBV6-4|.|TRBJ1-4|.
TGTGCCAGCAGTGTGACGCCCCAGGGACGGCTGTTTTTT
CASSVTPQGRLFF
>TRBV11-2|.|TRBJ1-6|.
TGTGCCAGCAGCTTAGATCGGGTAGCCTCGCCCCTCCACTTT
CASSLDRVASPLHF
>TRBV3-1/TRBV3-2|.|TRBJ1-5|few
TGTGCCAGCAGCCAAGAGGGGGGATTCAATCAGCCCCAGCATTTT
CASSQEGGFNQPQHF
>TRBV11-2|.|TRBJ2-7|.
TGTGCCAGCAGCTTAGGCACTGATTGGGAGCAGTACTTC
CASSLGTDWEQYF
>TRBV9|.|TRBJ2-2|.
TGTGCCAGCAGCGTAGAGCTCGCGGGGCCCGGGGAGCTGTTTTTT
CASSVELAGPGELFF
>TRBV6-5|.|TRBJ1-4|.
TGTGCCAGCAATGGGGACTATTGGAATGAAAAACTGTTTTTT
CASNGDYWNEKLFF
>TRBV9|.|TRBJ2-3|.
TGTGCCAGCAGCTTGGGAAACCCTAGCACAGATACGCAGTATTTT
CASSLGNPSTDTQYF
>TRBV7-9|.|TRBJ2-1|.
TGTGCCAGCACCCTTACGGACCGAGCCTACAATGAGCAGTTCTTC
CASTLTDRAYNEQFF
>TRBV19|TRBD2|TRBJ2-1|.
TGTGCCAGTAGTCCGCGGACTAGCGGAGGAGGCTCCTACAATGAGCAGTTCTTC
CASSPRTSGGGSYNEQFF
>TRBV28|TRBD1|TRBJ1-1|.
TGTGCCAGCAGTTTACACGGACAGGGGAACACTGAAGCTTTCTTT
CASSLHGQGNTEAFF
>TRBV5-1|TRBD1|TRBJ1-2|.
TGCGCCAGCAGCCCTCGACAGGGGGCTTATGGCTACACCTTC
CASSPRQGAYGYTF
>TRBV3-1/TRBV3-2|.|TRBJ2-7|.
TGTGCCAGCAGCGGACCATCCTACGAGCAGTACTTC
CASSGPSYEQYF
>TRBV9|.|TRBJ1-1|.
TGTGCCAGCAGCGTGGTCGGTCGGGGGAACACTGAAGCTTTCTTT
CASSVVGRGNTEAFF
>TRBV5-1|.|TRBJ1-5|.
TGCGCCAGCAGCTTCAGATATAGGCCCACTCCCAATCAGCCCCAGCATTTT
CASSFRYRPTPNQPQHF
>TRBV5-6|TRBD1|TRBJ1-6|.
TGTGCCAGCAGCCTCTGGGACAGGGATAATTCACCCCTCCACTTT
CASSLWDRDNSPLHF
>TRBV7-8|.|TRBJ1-6|.
TGTGCCAGCAGGCCGGGACTGATTGATAATTCACCCCTCCACTTT
CASRPGLIDNSPLHF
>TRBV2|TRBD1|TRBJ1-2|.
TGTGCCAGCAGTCCAGGGGGCTACTATGGCTACACCTTC
CASSPGGYYGYTF
>TRBV6-2/TRBV6-3|.|TRBJ2-4|.
TGTGCCAGCAGCCCCATTCCCTCAGCCAAAAACATTCAGTACTTC
CASSPIPSAKNIQYF
>TRBV27|.|TRBJ2-3|.
TGTGCCAGCCTACCCCTAGCGAGCGGAGATACGCAGTATTTT
CASLPLASGDTQYF
>TRBV27|TRBD1|TRBJ1-2|.
TGTGCCAGCAGATCGGGGACAGGGGGGTATGGCTACACCTTC
CASRSGTGGYGYTF
>TRBV19|TRBD1|TRBJ1-3|.
TGTGCCAGTAGTATGCGACAGGGAGCTGGAAACACCATATATTTT
CASSMRQGAGNTIYF
>TRBV5-1|TRBD1|TRBJ1-2|.
TGCGCCAGCAGCGGAGACCCAGGGGGCTATGGCTACACCTTC
CASSGDPGGYGYTF
>TRBV5-8|.|TRBJ1-6|.
TGTGCCAGCAGCATGCGTAATTCACCCCTCCACTTT
CASSMRNSPLHF